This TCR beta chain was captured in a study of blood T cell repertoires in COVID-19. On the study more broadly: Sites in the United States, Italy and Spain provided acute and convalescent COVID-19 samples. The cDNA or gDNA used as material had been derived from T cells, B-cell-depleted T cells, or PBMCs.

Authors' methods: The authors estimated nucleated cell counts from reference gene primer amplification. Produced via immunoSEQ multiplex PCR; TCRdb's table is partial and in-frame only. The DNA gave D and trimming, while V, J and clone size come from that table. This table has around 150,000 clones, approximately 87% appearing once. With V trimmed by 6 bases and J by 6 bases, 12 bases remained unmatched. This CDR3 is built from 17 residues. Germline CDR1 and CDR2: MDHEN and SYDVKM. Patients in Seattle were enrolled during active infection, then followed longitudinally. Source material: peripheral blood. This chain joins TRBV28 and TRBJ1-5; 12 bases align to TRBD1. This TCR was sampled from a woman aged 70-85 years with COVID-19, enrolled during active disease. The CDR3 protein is CASSPGQGAVRGQPQHF. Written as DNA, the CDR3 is TGTGCCAGCAGCCCGGGACAGGGGGCCGTAAGAGGTCAGCCCCAGCATTTT.